The 18 T cell receptor beta chains given below trace back to one sample, sequenced in a study of tumor and adjacent non-tumor tissue in lung cancer. TCRbeta libraries were built with three rounds of nested PCR, modified from ARM-PCR. A single record per CDR3 protein comes from TCRdb applying MiXCR to the multiplex PCR reads. Here the sample spans approximately 86,000 distinct CDR3 sequences, 55% to 80% being singletons. This sample's RNA came from whole unsorted tissue. The sample was lung tumor tissue. The receptors come from a woman aged 40 to 50 with non-small cell lung cancer.

This clonotype is a singleton in its sample. A read error may explain this, as a much larger clone is one base away. The chain has TRBV30 and TRBJ2-7; the match to TRBD1 covers 7 bases. The CDR3 covers 14 residues. CDR1 and CDR2 from the germline V gene are GTSNPN and SVGIG (reference sequence). The CDR3 spells CAWSPTGRSYERYF. CDR3 in DNA: TGTGCCTGGAGTCCGACAGGGCGCTCCTACGAGCGGTACTTC.

This clonotype turned up a few times. Compared with germline, one end of the junction differs, possibly owing to a read error. The chain uses TRBV28 and TRBJ1-1, with TRBD1 as a possible D gene (5 bases). The germline V gene encodes CDR1 MDHEN and CDR2 SYDVKM. The CDR3 runs 14 residues. The CDR3 region has the DNA TGTACCAGCAGTTTACCCCAGGGATACACCGAAGCTTTCTTT. This sequence encodes CTSSLPQGYTEAFF.

The sample holds a few counts of this clonotype. At one end, the junction sequence differs from germline, possibly due to a read error. The V and J genes are TRBV30 and TRBJ2-3, with 7 bases aligning to TRBD2. Germline lookup yields CDR1 GTSNPN and CDR2 SVGIG (reference sequence). The CDR3 runs 15 residues. The chain's CDR3 is CAWSGGLAATDMQYF. CDR3 bases: TGTGCCTGGAGCGGGGGGTTAGCGGCCACAGATATGCAGTATTTT.

For this clonotype: One end of the junction is discordant with germline, which a read error may explain. This chain joins TRBV4-1 and TRBJ1-2, with a tentative D call TRBD1 (5 bases). The germline V gene has CDR1 MGHRA and CDR2 YSYEKL. This CDR3 comprises 15 residues. The CDR3 region has the DNA TGCGCCAGCAGCCAAGTGGACGGGGCCATCTATCGCTACACCTTC. Protein sequence: CASSQVDGAIYRYTF.

Remarks on this clonotype: Germline is not matched at one junction end, which may reflect a read error. This chain joins TRBV6-6 and TRBJ1-1, with D unclear. Per germline, CDR1 MNHNY and CDR2 SVGAGI (reference sequence). This CDR3 region has 13 residues. CDR3 amino acids: CVSSPLRGTEAFF. The CDR3 nucleotides read TGTGTCAGCAGTCCTTTACGGGGCACTGAAGCTTTCTTT.

Note on this clonotype: An end of the junction does not agree with germline; a read error may underlie this. The chain links TRBV11-2 to TRBJ1-1; unclear D gene. The CDR3 loop spans 12 amino acids. Germline assignment: CDR1 SGHAT and CDR2 FQNNGV. The CDR3 loop reads CASSNSGYETFF. DNA for the CDR3: TGTGCAAGCAGCAATTCGGGGTATGAAACTTTCTTT.

Only a few counts were recorded for this clonotype. A much larger clone is a single base away; this may be a read error. The chain has TRBV5-5 and TRBJ2-2; TRBD2 aligns across 8 bases. The CDR3 runs to 17 residues. Germline V gene sequence: CDR1 SGHKS, CDR2 YYEKEE (reference sequence). The DNA of the CDR3 is TGTGTCAGCAGCTCTACCGCCGGGACTAGGGGGATTGGGGAGCTGTTTTTT. This encodes CVSSSTAGTRGIGELFF.

The rearrangement uses TRBV6-5 and TRBJ1-2; TRBD1 agrees at 7 bases. The germline V gene encodes CDR1 MNHEY and CDR2 SVGAGI. V trimming: 7 bases; J trimming: 1 base; junction bases outside the gene matches: 12. This CDR3 has 16 residues. The CDR3 nucleotides are TGTGCCAGCAACAACCTAGGGACAGCCTTTAACTATGGCTACACCTTC. Amino acids: CASNNLGTAFNYGYTF.

A remark on this clonotype: The junction shows a germline mismatch at one end, possibly a read error. This chain uses TRBV24-1 with TRBJ2-1; TRBD1 is a possible D gene (5 bases). The CDR3 loop spans 19 amino acids. Germline lookup yields CDR1 KGHDR and CDR2 SFDVKD. The CDR3 reads CVTSGTGNYSEQLGNKQFF. The DNA of the CDR3 is TGTGTCACCAGTGGAACAGGAAACTACAGTGAGCAGTTAGGGAATAAGCAGTTCTTC.

On this clonotype itself: A much larger clone differs by one base, so this may be a read error. This chain uses TRBV6-5 with TRBJ2-7; D remains unclear. The CDR3 consists of 13 residues. Germline V lookup: CDR1 MNHEY, CDR2 SVGAGI. The CDR3 region is CVSSFRYRDEQYF. The DNA for the CDR3 is TGTGTCAGCAGTTTCCGATATCGGGACGAGCAGTACTTC.

Notes on this clonotype: One end of the junction fails to match germline, which may point to a read error. V and J are TRBV6-6 and TRBJ1-1; no clear D. Per the germline V gene, CDR1 is MNHNY and CDR2 is SVGAGI (reference sequence). This CDR3 is 16 amino acids long. CDR3 residues: CASCYSPHRTNTEAFF. The CDR3 nucleotides are TGTGCCAGCTGTTACTCCCCCCACCGAACGAACACTGAAGCTTTCTTT.

The chain's CDR3 is CASSQSGSVYEQYF. The CDR3 region has the DNA TGCGCCAGCAGCCAATCGGGAAGTGTCTACGAGCAGTACTTC. This chain joins TRBV5-1 and TRBJ2-7; TRBD2 is a possible D gene (5 bases). Germline V gives CDR1 SGHRS, CDR2 YFSETQ. Trimming shortened V by 4 bases and J by 3 bases, and 14 bases separated the two germline ends. There are 14 residues in the CDR3.

A word on this clonotype: A much larger clone lies a single base off, so this may be a read error. As DNA, the CDR3 is TGTGCCAGCAGCCTTCCCTATAATTCACCCTTCCACTTT. Amino acid sequence: CASSLPYNSPFHF. The rearrangement uses TRBV28 and TRBJ1-6; D gene unclear. The CDR3 loop spans 13 amino acids. Germline-derived CDR1 and CDR2 are MDHEN and SYDVKM.

Remarks on this clonotype: A read error is possible here, since a much larger clone lies one base away. V gene TRBV20-1 combines with J gene TRBJ2-7; 12 bases match TRBD2. The CDR3 is 16 amino acids. Losses at the gene ends were 0 bases for V and 3 bases for J; bases not matched to a gene: 6. Germline values: CDR1 DFQATT, CDR2 SNEGSKA (reference sequence). This CDR3 reads CSARDVWTSGNYEQYF. The DNA of the CDR3 is TGCAGTGCTAGAGATGTATGGACTAGCGGGAACTACGAGCAGTACTTC.

Points on this clonotype: Relative to the germline gene, one junction end is altered; a read error may explain this. The gene calls are TRBV6-6 and TRBJ1-3; D is perhaps TRBD1 (5 bases). CDR3 length: 16 residues. The germline gives CDR1 MNHNY, CDR2 SVGAGI (reference sequence). CDR3 bases: TGTGCCAGCAGTTACTCAGGGGACCCCTCTGGAAACGCCATATATTTT. Amino acids: CASSYSGDPSGNAIYF.

Concerning this clonotype itself: Germline and junction disagree at one end, which may indicate a read error. The J gene is TRBJ2-7, the V gene TRBV6-1; TRBD2 matches 8 bases. The CDR3 runs 16 residues. Germline V gene data show CDR1 as MNHNS and CDR2 as SASEGT. For the CDR3, the DNA is TGTGCCAGCATTTTCAATGGCGGGGGGATGGTCTACGAGCAGTATTTC. Translated, it gives CASIFNGGGMVYEQYF.

About this clonotype itself: The missing conserved phenylalanine or tryptophan at the end of this CDR3 makes a read error likely. The CDR3 DNA sequence: TGTGCCAGTAGCTCCATAGCGGGGGGTAGTGGAGATACGCAGTATATT. This sequence encodes CASSSIAGGSGDTQYI. The rearrangement uses TRBV11-1 and TRBJ2-3; 10 bases match TRBD2. Looked up from germline, CDR1 is SGHAT and CDR2 is FQDESV (reference sequence). The CDR3 consists of 16 residues.

Comments on this clonotype: The germline gene is not matched at one end of the junction; a read error may be the cause. The chain employs TRBV4-2 and TRBJ2-1; no clear D gene. This CDR3 has 15 residues. Germline V lookup: CDR1 LGHNA, CDR2 YNFKEQ. CDR3 protein: CASSLEVQNYNERFF. CDR3 sequence (DNA): TGTGCCAGCAGCCTTGAGGTCCAAAATTACAATGAGCGGTTCTTC.